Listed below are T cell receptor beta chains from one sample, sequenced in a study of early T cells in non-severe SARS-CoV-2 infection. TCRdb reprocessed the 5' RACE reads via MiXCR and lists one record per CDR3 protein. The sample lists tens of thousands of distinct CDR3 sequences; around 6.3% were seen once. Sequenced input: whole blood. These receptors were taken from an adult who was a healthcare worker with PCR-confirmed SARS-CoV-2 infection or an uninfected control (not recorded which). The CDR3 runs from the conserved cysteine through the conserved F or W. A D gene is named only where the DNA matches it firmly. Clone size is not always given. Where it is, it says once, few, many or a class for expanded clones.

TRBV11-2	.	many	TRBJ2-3	CASSLTVGDTQYF	TGTGCCAGCAGCTTGACGGTCGGGGATACGCAGTATTTT
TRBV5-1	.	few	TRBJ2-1	CASRAVANSYNEQFF	TGCGCCAGCAGAGCCGTAGCGAACTCCTACAATGAGCAGTTCTTC
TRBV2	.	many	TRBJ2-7	CASLGWNYEQYF	TGTGCCAGCCTCGGTTGGAACTACGAGCAGTACTTC
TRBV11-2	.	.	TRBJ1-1	CASSLGPRAETEAFF	TGTGCCAGCAGCTTAGGACCCAGGGCGGAGACTGAAGCTTTCTTT
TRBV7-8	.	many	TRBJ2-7	CASSLGLWSDEQYF	TGTGCCAGCAGCTTAGGCCTCTGGAGCGACGAGCAGTACTTC
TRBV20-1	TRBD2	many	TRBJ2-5	CSAHSGRPGETQYF	TGCAGTGCTCATAGCGGGAGGCCCGGGGAGACCCAGTACTTC
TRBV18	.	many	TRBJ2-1	CASSPGQYNEQFF	TGTGCCAGCTCACCAGGACAGTACAATGAGCAGTTCTTC
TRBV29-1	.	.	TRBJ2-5	CSVELGGTAQETQYF	TGCAGCGTTGAATTGGGGGGGACAGCACAAGAGACCCAGTACTTC
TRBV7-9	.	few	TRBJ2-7	CASSLVGVTYEQYF	TGTGCCAGCAGCTTAGTCGGCGTAACCTACGAGCAGTACTTC
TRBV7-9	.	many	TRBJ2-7	CASATLNRGRGEQYF	TGTGCCAGCGCCACCCTAAACAGAGGCCGGGGTGAGCAGTACTTC
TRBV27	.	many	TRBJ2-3	CASSLVPTSTDTQYF	TGTGCCAGCAGCTTAGTCCCGACTAGCACAGATACGCAGTATTTT
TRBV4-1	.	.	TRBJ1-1	CASSQGVNTEAFF	TGCGCCAGCAGCCAAGGCGTGAACACTGAAGCTTTCTTT
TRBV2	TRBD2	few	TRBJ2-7	CASSVEAGDEQYF	TGTGCCAGCAGTGTAGAAGCGGGAGACGAGCAGTACTTC
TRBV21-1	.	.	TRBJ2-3	CASSKSKREFDTDTQYF	TGTGCCAGCAGCAAAAGTAAGCGGGAGTTCGACACAGATACGCAGTATTTT
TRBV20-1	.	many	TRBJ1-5	CSARVSNQPQHF	TGCAGTGCTAGGGTGAGCAATCAGCCCCAGCATTTT
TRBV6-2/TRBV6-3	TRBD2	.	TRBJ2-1	CASSYSRVGSGMGEQFF	TGTGCCAGCAGTTACTCGAGAGTGGGTAGCGGGATGGGTGAGCAGTTCTTC
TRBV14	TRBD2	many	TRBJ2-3	CASSPGLADTDTQYF	TGTGCCAGCAGCCCGGGACTAGCGGACACAGATACGCAGTATTTT
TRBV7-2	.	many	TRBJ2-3	CASSWGEDTQYF	TGTGCCAGCAGCTGGGGCGAGGATACGCAGTATTTT
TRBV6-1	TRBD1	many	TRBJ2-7	CASSEAEGTGDAEQYF	TGTGCCAGCAGTGAAGCCGAAGGGACAGGGGATGCCGAGCAGTACTTC
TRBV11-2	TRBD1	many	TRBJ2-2	CASSHGTATGELFF	TGTGCCAGCAGCCACGGGACAGCCACCGGGGAGCTGTTTTTT
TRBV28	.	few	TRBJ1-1	CASREQGSPEAFF	TGTGCCAGCAGAGAACAGGGTAGCCCTGAAGCTTTCTTT
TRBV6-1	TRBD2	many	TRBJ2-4	CASSELTSGIGIQYF	TGTGCCAGCAGTGAACTGACTAGCGGGATTGGGATTCAGTACTTC
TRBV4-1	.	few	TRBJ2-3	CASSQDSLGAYVDRPDTQYF	TGCGCCAGCAGCCAAGATAGTTTAGGGGCTTATGTTGACCGTCCGGATACGCAGTATTTT
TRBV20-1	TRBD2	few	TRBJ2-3	CSASRIAGDTQYF	TGCAGTGCTAGTCGAATAGCGGGAGATACGCAGTATTTT
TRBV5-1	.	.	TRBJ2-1	CASSLDQVWGDEQFF	TGCGCCAGCAGCTTAGACCAGGTTTGGGGCGATGAGCAGTTCTTC
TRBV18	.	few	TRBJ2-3	CASSPLPASTDTQYF	TGTGCCAGCTCACCGCTGCCCGCGAGCACAGATACGCAGTATTTT
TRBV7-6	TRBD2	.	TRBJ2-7	CASSPRGTSNYEQYF	TGTGCCAGCAGCCCTAGGGGGACTAGTAACTACGAGCAGTACTTC
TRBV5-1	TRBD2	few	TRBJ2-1	CASSFAPSGRSYNEQFF	TGCGCCAGCAGCTTCGCCCCTAGCGGGAGAAGTTACAATGAGCAGTTCTTC
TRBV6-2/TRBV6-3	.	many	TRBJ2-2	CASSRQDTGELFF	TGTGCCAGCAGTAGACAGGACACCGGGGAGCTGTTTTTT
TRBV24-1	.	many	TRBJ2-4	CATSAHTNIQYF	TGTGCCACCAGTGCCCACACGAACATTCAGTACTTC
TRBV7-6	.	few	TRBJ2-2	CASSLVRVAQSGELFF	TGTGCCAGCAGCCTGGTTCGGGTGGCGCAGAGCGGGGAGCTGTTTTTT
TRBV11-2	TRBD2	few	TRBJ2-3	CASSPRLAGVLPDTQYF	TGTGCCAGCAGCCCCAGACTAGCGGGAGTCCTTCCAGATACGCAGTATTTT
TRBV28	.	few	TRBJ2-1	CASSSWRLMGGDEQFF	TGTGCCAGCAGTTCGTGGAGGCTAATGGGGGGCGATGAGCAGTTCTTC
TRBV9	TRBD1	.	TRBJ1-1	CASSFDRVGEAFF	TGTGCCAGCAGCTTCGACAGGGTAGGTGAAGCTTTCTTT
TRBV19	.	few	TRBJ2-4	CASSIFGIQYF	TGTGCCAGTAGTATTTTCGGCATTCAGTACTTC
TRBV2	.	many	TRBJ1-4	CASSVGGEPVLEKLFF	TGTGCCAGCAGTGTAGGCGGAGAGCCAGTCCTGGAAAAACTGTTTTTT
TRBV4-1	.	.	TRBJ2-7	CASSQAPSWSEQYF	TGCGCCAGCAGCCAAGCTCCTAGCTGGAGCGAGCAGTACTTC
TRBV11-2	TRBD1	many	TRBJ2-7	CASSRDRGPAQYF	TGTGCCAGCAGCCGAGACAGGGGGCCTGCACAGTACTTC
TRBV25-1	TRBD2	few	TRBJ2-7	CASSPTSGRAISEQYF	TGTGCCAGCAGTCCGACTAGCGGGAGGGCCATTAGCGAGCAGTACTTC
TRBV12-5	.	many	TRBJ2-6	CASGLVPEGSAGANVLTF	TGTGCTAGTGGTTTGGTACCGGAAGGTTCGGCCGGGGCCAACGTCCTGACTTTC
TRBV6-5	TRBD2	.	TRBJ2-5	CASSYAGGGETQYF	TGTGCCAGCAGTTACGCGGGAGGCGGAGAGACCCAGTACTTC
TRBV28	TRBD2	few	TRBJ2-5	CASSRLGRGETQYF	TGTGCCAGCAGTCGGTTAGGGCGGGGGGAGACCCAGTACTTC
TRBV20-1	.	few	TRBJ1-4	CSARRLQDEKLFF	TGCAGTGCCAGACGCCTGCAGGATGAAAAACTGTTTTTT
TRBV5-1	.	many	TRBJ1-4	CASSFGTPGEKLFF	TGCGCCAGCAGCTTCGGGACGCCTGGTGAAAAACTGTTTTTT
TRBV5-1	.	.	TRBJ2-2	CASSLGGDGGELFF	TGCGCCAGCAGCTTGGGCGGGGACGGCGGGGAGCTGTTTTTT
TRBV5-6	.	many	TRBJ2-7	CASSLGGGPYEQYF	TGTGCCAGCAGCTTGGGCGGAGGACCCTACGAGCAGTACTTC
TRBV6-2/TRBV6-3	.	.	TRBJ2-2	CASSSANANTGELFF	TGTGCCAGCAGTTCGGCAAACGCGAACACCGGGGAGCTGTTTTTT
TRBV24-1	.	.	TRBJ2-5	CATSDLWDDQETQYF	TGTGCCACCAGTGATTTGTGGGATGACCAAGAGACCCAGTACTTC
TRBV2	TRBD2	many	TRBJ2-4	CASSEGGQKNIQYF	TGTGCCAGCAGTGAGGGAGGGCAGAAAAACATTCAGTACTTC
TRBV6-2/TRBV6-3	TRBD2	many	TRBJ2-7	CASSYLLAGEDEQYF	TGTGCCAGCAGTTACCTTCTAGCGGGAGAGGATGAGCAGTACTTC
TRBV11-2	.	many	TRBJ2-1	CASSLEASFHNEQFF	TGTGCCAGCAGCTTAGAAGCTTCATTTCACAATGAGCAGTTCTTC
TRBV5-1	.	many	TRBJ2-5	CASSHLQGSETQYF	TGCGCCAGCAGCCATCTACAGGGATCGGAGACCCAGTACTTC
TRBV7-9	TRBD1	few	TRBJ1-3	CAVSGTDSGNTIYF	TGTGCCGTCAGTGGGACAGACTCTGGAAACACCATATATTTT
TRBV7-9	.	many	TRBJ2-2	CASSLGGTANTGELFF	TGTGCCAGCAGCTTAGGGGGGACCGCGAACACCGGGGAGCTGTTTTTT
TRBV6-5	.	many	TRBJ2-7	CASSYRGKTYEQYF	TGTGCCAGCAGTTACAGGGGGAAGACCTACGAGCAGTACTTC
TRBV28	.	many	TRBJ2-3	CASSPRAYTQYF	TGTGCCAGCAGTCCACGTGCCTATACGCAGTATTTT
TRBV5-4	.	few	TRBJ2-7	CASSLGHYEQYF	TGTGCCAGCAGCCTTGGACACTACGAGCAGTACTTC
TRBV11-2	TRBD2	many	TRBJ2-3	CASSPKTSGGNTQYF	TGTGCCAGCAGCCCTAAGACTAGCGGGGGGAATACGCAGTATTTT
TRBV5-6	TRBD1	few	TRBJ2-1	CASSFDRGPKDEQFF	TGTGCCAGCAGCTTTGACAGGGGGCCTAAGGATGAGCAGTTCTTC
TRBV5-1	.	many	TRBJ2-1	CASSLTSSEQFF	TGCGCCAGCAGCTTAACTAGTAGTGAGCAGTTCTTC